The rows below give T cell receptor beta chains drawn from one sample of a study of cytomegalovirus exposure and HLA in healthy donors. Libraries were prepared by immunoSEQ multiplex PCR; TCRdb keeps only in-frame clonotypes and omits some of them. The data show a few hundred thousand clones, with about 80% seen just once and roughly 0.58% held by the top ten. Sequencing was performed on PBMCs. The receptor set was obtained from a woman aged 40 to 50 in good health and CMV-seronegative. Each CDR3 is given with its conserved first and last residue. The order of the fields is CDR3 DNA, CDR3 protein, J gene, V gene, clone size, D gene. The D gene is left open where the match is weak. Where a row states a size, it is once, few, many or the class of an expanded clone; other rows omit it.

DNA: TGCGCCAGCAGCCAAGATGGAGAGGGGGGGGATACGCAGTATTTT
CDR3: CASSQDGEGGDTQYF
J: TRBJ2-3
V: TRBV4-3
size: NA
D: NA

DNA: TGTGCCAGCAGTGAAGCGAGGGCCGCCTTGAACACTGAAGCTTTCTTT
CDR3: CASSEARAALNTEAFF
J: TRBJ1-1
V: TRBV2
size: NA
D: NA

DNA: TGTGCCATCAGAGATCCGGGACAGGGTACCTACGAGCAGTACTTC
CDR3: CAIRDPGQGTYEQYF
J: TRBJ2-7
V: TRBV10-3
size: once
D: TRBD1

DNA: TGTGCCAGTAGTATGTCGGGACAGGGCTTCTCTGGGGCCAACGTCCTGACTTTC
CDR3: CASSMSGQGFSGANVLTF
J: TRBJ2-6
V: TRBV19
size: NA
D: TRBD1

DNA: TGTGCCAGCAGCCCTCAGGGGACCTACAATGAGCAGTTCTTC
CDR3: CASSPQGTYNEQFF
J: TRBJ2-1
V: TRBV9
size: NA
D: NA

DNA: TGTGCCAGCAGCCCCAGGGATGGCTATGGCTACACCTTC
CDR3: CASSPRDGYGYTF
J: TRBJ1-2
V: TRBV11-2
size: NA
D: NA

DNA: TGTGCCAGCCGAGCATATTCCGGGACAGGGAACGAGCAGTACTTC
CDR3: CASRAYSGTGNEQYF
J: TRBJ2-7
V: TRBV11-2
size: NA
D: TRBD1

DNA: TGTGCCAGCTCACCACGTCAGGGGGCGAGCTCTGGGGCCAACGTCCTGACTTTC
CDR3: CASSPRQGASSGANVLTF
J: TRBJ2-6
V: TRBV18
size: NA
D: TRBD1

DNA: TGTGCCAGCAGCCACCCGGGACAGTACCAAGAGACCCAGTACTTC
CDR3: CASSHPGQYQETQYF
J: TRBJ2-5
V: TRBV4-2
size: NA
D: TRBD1

DNA: TGCGCCAGCAGCTTGGCCGAGGGGGGGGAGCAGTTCTTC
CDR3: CASSLAEGGEQFF
J: TRBJ2-1
V: TRBV5-1
size: NA
D: NA

DNA: TGTGCCTGGAGTGTACAGGACCCATACAATGAGCAGTTCTTC
CDR3: CAWSVQDPYNEQFF
J: TRBJ2-1
V: TRBV30
size: NA
D: NA

DNA: TGCGCCAGCAGCCGCTCGGACAGGGCTGAAAAACTGTTTTTT
CDR3: CASSRSDRAEKLFF
J: TRBJ1-4
V: TRBV4-1
size: few
D: TRBD1

DNA: TGTGCCAGTAGCCGACAGGGCCGGGGCAATGAGCAGTTCTTC
CDR3: CASSRQGRGNEQFF
J: TRBJ2-1
V: TRBV19
size: NA
D: TRBD1

DNA: TGTGCTAGTGGTTTGGAAACAGGGGGCCGGCAGCCCCAGCATTTT
CDR3: CASGLETGGRQPQHF
J: TRBJ1-5
V: TRBV12-5
size: once
D: TRBD1

DNA: TGTGCCAGCAGCTTTTGGACAGCCGCCTACGAGCAGTACTTC
CDR3: CASSFWTAAYEQYF
J: TRBJ2-7
V: TRBV11-2
size: few
D: NA

DNA: TGTGCCAGCGATGGTCAGACTAGCGGGAGAACAAACTACGAGCAGTACTTC
CDR3: CASDGQTSGRTNYEQYF
J: TRBJ2-7
V: TRBV2
size: NA
D: TRBD2

DNA: TGTGCCAGCAGCCAAGTAGGAGTCAATCAGCCCCAGCATTTT
CDR3: CASSQVGVNQPQHF
J: TRBJ1-5
V: TRBV4-2
size: NA
D: NA

DNA: TGTGCCAGCTCACCACCGATCGAGGGCGCGGGGACCCAGTACTTC
CDR3: CASSPPIEGAGTQYF
J: TRBJ2-5
V: TRBV18
size: NA
D: NA

DNA: TGCGCCAGCAGCCAAGGATGGATGGGGAGCTACGAGCAGTACTTC
CDR3: CASSQGWMGSYEQYF
J: TRBJ2-7
V: TRBV4-3
size: NA
D: NA

DNA: TGTGCCAGCAGTGACAGGGCTGGTTCACCCCTCCACTTT
CDR3: CASSDRAGSPLHF
J: TRBJ1-6
V: TRBV27
size: NA
D: TRBD1

DNA: TGTGCCAGCGGAAGGAGGGACCCCTACGAGCAGTACTTC
CDR3: CASGRRDPYEQYF
J: TRBJ2-7
V: TRBV28
size: once
D: NA

DNA: TGTGCCAGCATCAGGGGAGGGAGTATCGATGAGCAGTTCTTC
CDR3: CASIRGGSIDEQFF
J: TRBJ2-1
V: TRBV2
size: NA
D: NA

DNA: TGTGCTAGCAGCAAACTAACCGGGACTAGCGGGGGGGCCCAGTACTTC
CDR3: CASSKLTGTSGGAQYF
J: TRBJ2-5
V: TRBV7-7
size: once
D: TRBD2

DNA: TGTGCCAGCAGCCAAGCGACATCCGGACAGTCTGGAAACACCATATATTTT
CDR3: CASSQATSGQSGNTIYF
J: TRBJ1-3
V: TRBV4-2
size: once
D: NA

DNA: TGTGCCAGATCCCTCGGGCGCGGAGGGATTACCACAGATACGCAGTATTTT
CDR3: CARSLGRGGITTDTQYF
J: TRBJ2-3
V: TRBV6-4
size: once
D: NA

DNA: TGTGCCAGCAGCACAGGGGCAGGGCCCGTCGGTAAGGCTTTCTTT
CDR3: CASSTGAGPVGKAFF
J: TRBJ1-1
V: TRBV7-9
size: NA
D: TRBD1

DNA: TGTGCCATCAGTGGGACAGGGGGCACCGGGGAGCTGTTTTTT
CDR3: CAISGTGGTGELFF
J: TRBJ2-2
V: TRBV10-3
size: few
D: TRBD1

DNA: TGCGCCAGCAGCCGGACGGGGATGAACACTGAAGCTTTCTTT
CDR3: CASSRTGMNTEAFF
J: TRBJ1-1
V: TRBV5-1
size: NA
D: NA